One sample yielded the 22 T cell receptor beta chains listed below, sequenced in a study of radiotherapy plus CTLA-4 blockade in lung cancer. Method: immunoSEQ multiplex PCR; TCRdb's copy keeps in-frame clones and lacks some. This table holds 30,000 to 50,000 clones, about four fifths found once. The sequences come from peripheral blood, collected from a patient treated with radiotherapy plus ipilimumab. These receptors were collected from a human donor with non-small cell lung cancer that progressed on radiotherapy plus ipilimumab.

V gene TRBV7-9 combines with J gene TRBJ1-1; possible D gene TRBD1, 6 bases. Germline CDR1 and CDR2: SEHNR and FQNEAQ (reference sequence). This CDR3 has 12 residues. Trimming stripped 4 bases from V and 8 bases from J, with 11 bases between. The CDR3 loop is CASSSGGREAFF. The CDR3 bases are TGTGCCAGCAGCTCTGGGGGCCGGGAAGCTTTCTTT.

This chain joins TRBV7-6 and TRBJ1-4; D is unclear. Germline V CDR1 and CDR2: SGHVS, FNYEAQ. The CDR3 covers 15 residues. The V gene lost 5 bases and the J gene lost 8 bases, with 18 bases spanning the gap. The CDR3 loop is CASSPGSGIGEKLFF. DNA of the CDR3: TGTGCCAGCAGCCCGGGGTCGGGGATCGGGGAAAAACTGTTTTTT.

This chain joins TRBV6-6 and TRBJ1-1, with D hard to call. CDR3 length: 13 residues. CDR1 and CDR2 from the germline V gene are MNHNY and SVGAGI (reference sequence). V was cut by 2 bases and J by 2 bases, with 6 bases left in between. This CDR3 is CASSYGSNTEAFF. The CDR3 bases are TGTGCCAGCAGTTACGGGAGCAACACTGAAGCTTTCTTT.

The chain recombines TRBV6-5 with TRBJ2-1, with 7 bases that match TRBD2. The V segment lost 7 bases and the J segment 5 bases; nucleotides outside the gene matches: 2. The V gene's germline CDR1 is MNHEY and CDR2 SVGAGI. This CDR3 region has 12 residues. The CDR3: CASKRGHNEQFF. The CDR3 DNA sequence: TGTGCCAGCAAGCGGGGCCACAATGAGCAGTTCTTC.

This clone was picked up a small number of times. The CDR3 region has the DNA TGCGCCAGCAGCCGGGGGGGGACTAGCGGGCTCCAAGAGACCCAGTACTTC. It codes for CASSRGGTSGLQETQYF. The chain recombines TRBV5-1 with TRBJ2-5; 12 bases are shared with TRBD2. Germline values: CDR1 SGHRS, CDR2 YFSETQ. V dropped 4 bases and J dropped 1; count of bases not matched to a gene: 8. The CDR3 runs 17 residues.

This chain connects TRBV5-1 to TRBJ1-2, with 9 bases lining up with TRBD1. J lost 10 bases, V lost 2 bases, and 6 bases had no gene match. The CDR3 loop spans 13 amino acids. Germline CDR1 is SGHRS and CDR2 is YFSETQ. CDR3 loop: CASSLQGARDYTF. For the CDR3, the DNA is TGCGCCAGCAGCTTACAGGGGGCACGCGACTACACCTTC.

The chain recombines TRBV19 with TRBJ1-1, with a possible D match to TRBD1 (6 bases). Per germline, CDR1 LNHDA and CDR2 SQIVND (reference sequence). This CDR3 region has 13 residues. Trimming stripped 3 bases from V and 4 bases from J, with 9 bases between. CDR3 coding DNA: TGTGCCAGTAGTATCGCAGGGGCCACTGAAGCTTTCTTT. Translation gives CASSIAGATEAFF.

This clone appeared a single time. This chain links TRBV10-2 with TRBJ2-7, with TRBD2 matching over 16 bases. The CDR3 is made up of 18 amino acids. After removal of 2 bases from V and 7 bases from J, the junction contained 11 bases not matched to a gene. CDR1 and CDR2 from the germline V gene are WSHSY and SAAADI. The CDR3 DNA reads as TGCGCCAGCAGTGAGAGTTGGGGACTAGCGGGGGGGCCGGGGGAGCAGTACTTC. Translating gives CASSESWGLAGGPGEQYF.

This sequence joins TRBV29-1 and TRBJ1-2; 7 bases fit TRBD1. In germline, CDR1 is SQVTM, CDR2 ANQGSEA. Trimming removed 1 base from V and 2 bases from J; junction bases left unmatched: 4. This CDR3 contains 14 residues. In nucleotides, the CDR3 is TGCAGCGTTGAAGCGACAGGGACCAACTATGGCTACACCTTC. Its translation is CSVEATGTNYGYTF.

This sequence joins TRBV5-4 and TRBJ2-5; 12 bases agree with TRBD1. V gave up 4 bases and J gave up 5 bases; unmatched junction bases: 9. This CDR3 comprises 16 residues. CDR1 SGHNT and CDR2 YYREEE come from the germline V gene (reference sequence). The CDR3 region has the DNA TGTGCCAGCAGCCCCTCCGGGACAGGGGGCATGGAGACCCAGTACTTC. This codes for CASSPSGTGGMETQYF.

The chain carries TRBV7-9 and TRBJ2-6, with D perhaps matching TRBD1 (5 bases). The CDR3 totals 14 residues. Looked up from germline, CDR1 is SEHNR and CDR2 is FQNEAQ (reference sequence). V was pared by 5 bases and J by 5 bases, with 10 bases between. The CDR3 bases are TGTGCCAGCAGCACGGACATGCGGGCCAACGTCCTGACTTTC. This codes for CASSTDMRANVLTF.

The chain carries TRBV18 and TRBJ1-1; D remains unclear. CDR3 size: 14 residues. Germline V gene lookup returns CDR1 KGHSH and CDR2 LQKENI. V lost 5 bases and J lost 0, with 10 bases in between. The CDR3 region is CASSTRQVNTEAFF. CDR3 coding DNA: TGTGCCAGCTCAACCAGACAAGTGAACACTGAAGCTTTCTTT.

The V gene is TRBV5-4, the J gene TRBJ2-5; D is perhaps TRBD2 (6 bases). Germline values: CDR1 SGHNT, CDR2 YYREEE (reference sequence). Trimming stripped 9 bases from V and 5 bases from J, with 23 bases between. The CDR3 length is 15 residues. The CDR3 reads CATQQAGVRGETQYF. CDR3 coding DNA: TGTGCCACACAACAAGCGGGCGTTAGAGGCGAGACCCAGTACTTC.

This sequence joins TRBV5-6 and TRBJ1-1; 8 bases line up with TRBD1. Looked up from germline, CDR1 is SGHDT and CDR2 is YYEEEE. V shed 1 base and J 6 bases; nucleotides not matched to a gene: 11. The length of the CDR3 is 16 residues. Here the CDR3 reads CASSLLAQGAQAEAFF. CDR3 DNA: TGTGCCAGCAGCTTGTTGGCCCAGGGGGCGCAGGCTGAAGCTTTCTTT.

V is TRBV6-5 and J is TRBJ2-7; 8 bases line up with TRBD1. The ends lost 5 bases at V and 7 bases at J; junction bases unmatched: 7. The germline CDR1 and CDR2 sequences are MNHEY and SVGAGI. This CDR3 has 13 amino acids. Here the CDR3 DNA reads TGTGCCAGCAGTGGGAGCAGGGGGCTTGAGCAGTACTTC. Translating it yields CASSGSRGLEQYF.

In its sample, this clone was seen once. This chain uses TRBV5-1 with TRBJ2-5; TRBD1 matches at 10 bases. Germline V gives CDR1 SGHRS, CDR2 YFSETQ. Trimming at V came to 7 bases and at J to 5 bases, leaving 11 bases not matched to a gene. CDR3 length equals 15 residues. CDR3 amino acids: CASGPLGTGVETQYF. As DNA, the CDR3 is TGCGCCAGCGGCCCCCTCGGGACAGGGGTGGAGACCCAGTACTTC.

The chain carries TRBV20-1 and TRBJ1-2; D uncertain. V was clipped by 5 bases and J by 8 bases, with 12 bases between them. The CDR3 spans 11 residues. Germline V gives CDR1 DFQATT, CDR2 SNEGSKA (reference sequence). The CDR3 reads CSAEWALGYTF. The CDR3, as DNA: TGCAGTGCTGAGTGGGCCTTAGGCTACACCTTC.

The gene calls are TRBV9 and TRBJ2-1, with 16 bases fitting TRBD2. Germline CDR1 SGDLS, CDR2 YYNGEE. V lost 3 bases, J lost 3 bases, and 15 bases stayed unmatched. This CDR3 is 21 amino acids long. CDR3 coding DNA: TGTGCCAGCAGCGCCCCCCCGGGGACTAGCGGGGGGGCGAGTGGCTACAATGAGCAGTTCTTC. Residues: CASSAPPGTSGGASGYNEQFF.

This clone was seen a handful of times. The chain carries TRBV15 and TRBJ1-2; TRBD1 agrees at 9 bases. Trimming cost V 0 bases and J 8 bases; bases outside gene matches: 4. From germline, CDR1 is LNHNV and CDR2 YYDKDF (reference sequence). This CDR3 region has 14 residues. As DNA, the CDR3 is TGTGCCACCAGCAGAGATGACAGGGGGGTAGGCTACACCTTC. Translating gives CATSRDDRGVGYTF.

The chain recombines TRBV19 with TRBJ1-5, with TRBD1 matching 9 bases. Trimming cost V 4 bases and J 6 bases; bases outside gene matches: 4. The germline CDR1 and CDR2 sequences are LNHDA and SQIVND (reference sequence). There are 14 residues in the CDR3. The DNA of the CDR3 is TGTGCCAGTAGTAACAGGGGGCTAGGTCAGCCCCAGCATTTT. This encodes CASSNRGLGQPQHF.

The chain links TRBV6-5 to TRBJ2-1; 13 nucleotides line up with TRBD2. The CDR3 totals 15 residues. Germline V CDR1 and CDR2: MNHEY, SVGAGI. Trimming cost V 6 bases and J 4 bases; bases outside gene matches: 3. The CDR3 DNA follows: TGTGCCAGCAGCCGGACTAGCGGGGGTTACAATGAGCAGTTCTTC. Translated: CASSRTSGGYNEQFF.

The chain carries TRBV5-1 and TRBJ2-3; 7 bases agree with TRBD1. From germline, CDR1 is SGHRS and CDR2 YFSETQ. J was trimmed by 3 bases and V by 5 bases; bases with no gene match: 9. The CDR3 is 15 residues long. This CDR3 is CASSYRGGETDTQYF. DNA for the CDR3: TGCGCCAGCAGTTACAGGGGTGGTGAAACAGATACGCAGTATTTT.